This T cell receptor (beta chain) derives from a study of shared clonotypes between healthy human individuals. At the level of the study: Each donor had three CD4 naive, three CD4 memory, two CD8 naive and one CD8 memory plate.

Generated by immunoSEQ multiplex PCR, the TCRdb table keeps only in-frame clones and is missing some. In the table there are over a million clones, approximately 98.5% of which are singletons. The material sequenced was naive CD4+ T cells sorted from blood. Indicated subset: CD45RA+ positively selected. The TCR comes from a man aged 25-40 years in good health.

CDR3 protein: CASSLDELANYGYTF. The CDR3 DNA sequence: TGCGCCAGCAGCTTGGATGAACTCGCTAACTATGGCTACACCTTC. This chain uses TRBV5-1 with TRBJ1-2; D gene unclear. The germline V gene encodes CDR1 SGHRS and CDR2 YFSETQ. Trimming took off 0 bases at V and 0 bases at J, with 9 bases between the two ends. There are 15 residues in the CDR3.